A single sample is the source of the 14 T cell receptor beta chains below, sequenced in a study of OX40 agonist ivuxolimab in advanced cancers. The table came from immunoSEQ multiplex PCR; TCRdb's copy has only in-frame clones and leaves some out. The table has about 38,000 clones, roughly 82% seen once. The sample here was CD4+ or CD8+ T cells sorted from blood, taken in a trial of the OX40 agonist ivuxolimab. All receptors derive from an adult with an advanced solid tumor such as melanoma, head and neck, liver or kidney cancer.

The chain carries TRBV4-3 and TRBJ2-7; no firm D call. In germline, CDR1 is LGHNA, CDR2 YSLEER. The CDR3 extends over 14 amino acids. Trimming stripped 2 bases from V and 4 bases from J, with 12 bases between. CDR3 coding DNA: TGCGCCAGCAGCCAACAACTCGGGCGGTACGAGCAGTACTTC. Translating it yields CASSQQLGRYEQYF.

The chain recombines TRBV10-1 with TRBJ2-1, with 9 nucleotides matching TRBD2. Germline values: CDR1 WNHNN, CDR2 SYGVQD (reference sequence). This CDR3 has 13 amino acids. V dropped 2 bases and J dropped 13; count of bases not matched to a gene: 6. The CDR3 loop reads CASSEGGSGRQFF. CDR3 in DNA: TGCGCCAGCAGTGAGGGCGGTAGCGGGAGACAGTTCTTC.

Only a few counts were recorded for this clone. V is TRBV2 and J is TRBJ1-1; 7 positions agree with TRBD1. J lost 1 base, V lost 6 bases, and 2 bases had no gene match. Germline lookup yields CDR1 SNHLY and CDR2 FYNNEI. The length of the CDR3 is 13 residues. CDR3 amino acids: CASRRTGNTEAFF. In nucleotides, the CDR3 is TGTGCCAGCAGACGGACAGGGAACACTGAAGCTTTCTTT.

This clone was counted between two and nine times. This sequence joins TRBV6-1 and TRBJ2-1; perhaps D is TRBD1 or TRBD2 (5 bases each). This CDR3 contains 12 residues. Deletions cut 8 bases from V and 4 bases from J, with 9 bases between. Germline V gives CDR1 MNHNS, CDR2 SASEGT. The CDR3 loop reads CASGTEYNEQFF. The CDR3 region has the DNA TGTGCCAGCGGGACGGAATACAATGAGCAGTTCTTC.

The chain links TRBV7-2 to TRBJ1-6; no firm D call. V lost 2 bases and J 6 bases, leaving 11 bases between the germline ends. Looked up from germline, CDR1 is SGHTA and CDR2 is FQGNSA. The CDR3 spans 15 residues. CDR3 in amino acids: CASSLMQVFNSPLHF. CDR3 coding DNA: TGTGCCAGCAGCTTAATGCAGGTCTTTAATTCACCCCTCCACTTT.

The J gene is TRBJ2-3, the V gene TRBV9; 11 bases are a match to TRBD2. V was pared by 1 base and J by 3 bases, with 10 bases of the junction left unmatched. CDR1 SGDLS and CDR2 YYNGEE come from the germline V gene. This CDR3 has 18 amino acids. CDR3 sequence reads: CASSVLAGGSLGTDTQYF. In DNA form, the CDR3 reads TGTGCCAGCAGCGTACTAGCGGGAGGCTCTCTGGGGACAGATACGCAGTATTTT. Variable domain in full (rest from reference TRBV9 and TRBJ2-3): DSGVTQTPKHLITATGQRVTLRCSPRSGDLSVYWYQQSLDQGLQFLIQYYNGEERAKGNILERFSAQQFPDLHSELNLSSLELGDSALYFCASSVLAGGSLGTDTQYFGPGTRLTVL.

The rearrangement links TRBV5-1 to TRBJ2-2; the D gene could be TRBD1 or TRBD2 (5 bases each). The CDR3 contains 15 residues. Trimming cost V 2 bases and J 9 bases, with 17 bases left between them. From germline, CDR1 is SGHRS and CDR2 YFSETQ. The CDR3: CASSFLGMGPRELFF. In DNA, the CDR3 is TGCGCCAGCAGCTTTCTGGGCATGGGACCCAGGGAGCTGTTTTTT.

This chain joins TRBV7-2 and TRBJ1-2; 8 positions agree with TRBD1. The CDR3 totals 14 residues. The V gene's germline CDR1 is SGHTA and CDR2 FQGNSA. V trimming: 6 bases; J trimming: 7 bases; junction bases outside the gene matches: 10. The CDR3 sequence: CASSFRRDRPGYTF. In DNA, the CDR3 is TGTGCCAGCAGTTTCCGCCGGGACAGGCCTGGCTACACCTTC.

This rearrangement joins TRBV4-1 to TRBJ2-5; D is perhaps TRBD2 (6 bases). The CDR3 extends over 15 amino acids. Trimming left V 1 base short and J 2 bases short, with 11 bases between. CDR1 MGHRA and CDR2 YSYEKL come from the germline V gene. The CDR3 reads CASSQGGTQQETQYF. The CDR3 DNA reads TGCGCCAGCAGCCAAGGCGGGACGCAACAAGAGACCCAGTACTTC.

V is TRBV6-5 and J is TRBJ2-3; the D gene is possibly TRBD2 (5 bases). V lost 2 bases and J lost 4, with 13 bases in between. Germline assignment: CDR1 MNHEY and CDR2 SVGAGI. The CDR3 is 15 residues long. CDR3 sequence reads: CASSYGLPEADTQYF. The CDR3 region has the DNA TGTGCCAGCAGTTACGGACTTCCGGAGGCAGATACGCAGTATTTT.

The rearrangement joins TRBV2 to TRBJ1-5, with 8 bases identical to TRBD1. This CDR3 has 20 residues. Germline CDR1 reads SNHLY; CDR2 reads FYNNEI. Losses at the gene ends were 0 bases for V and 5 bases for J; bases not matched to a gene: 18. CDR3: CASSEAPYSHGQGSDQPQHF. The DNA for the CDR3 is TGTGCCAGCAGTGAAGCCCCCTATTCTCATGGACAGGGCAGCGATCAGCCCCAGCATTTT.

The genes are TRBV7-8 and TRBJ1-5; maybe TRBD1 (5 bases). The CDR3 is 17 residues long. V was clipped by 5 bases and J by 5 bases, with 22 bases between them. Germline CDR1 is SGHVS and CDR2 is FQNEAQ. The CDR3 sequence is CASSLPPWGIVDQPQHF. DNA for the CDR3: TGTGCCAGCAGCCTACCCCCGTGGGGGATTGTTGATCAGCCCCAGCATTTT.

The V call is TRBV19, the J call TRBJ2-3, with 9 nucleotides matching TRBD2. The CDR3 covers 15 residues. V dropped 6 bases and J dropped 0; count of bases not matched to a gene: 4. Germline CDR1 LNHDA, CDR2 SQIVND (reference sequence). CDR3 nucleotide sequence: TGTGCCAGTAGGAGCGGGAGGACCAGCACAGATACGCAGTATTTT. This sequence encodes CASRSGRTSTDTQYF.

The chain is built from TRBV19 and TRBJ2-3; 8 bases are a match to TRBD1. The CDR3 covers 16 residues. Germline V gene sequence: CDR1 LNHDA, CDR2 SQIVND (reference sequence). The V and J ends lost 3 bases and 3 bases, in that order; junction bases with no gene match: 8. The DNA for the CDR3 is TGTGCCAGTAGTATCGAGACAGGGGAATTGACAGATACGCAGTATTTT. Amino acids: CASSIETGELTDTQYF.